Following are 9 T cell receptor beta chains from one sample sequenced in a study of T cells in localized non-small cell lung cancer. Sequenced by immunoSEQ multiplex PCR; TCRdb stores in-frame clones only, minus some. There are 40,000 to 50,000 clones in the sample; 88% occur only once, and more than 2% lies in the top ten. The sequencing here drew on peripheral blood, taken before any cancer treatment. The receptors here all came from a female donor of 60 years or more with stage I squamous cell lung carcinoma.

The chain joins TRBV7-9 to TRBJ1-5, with 7 bases identical to TRBD1. J was trimmed by 5 bases and V by 4 bases; bases with no gene match: 5. The CDR3 extends over 14 amino acids. Germline V lookup: CDR1 SEHNR, CDR2 FQNEAQ (reference sequence). The CDR3 spells CASSSNRGDQPQHF. CDR3 DNA: TGTGCCAGCAGCTCTAACAGGGGAGATCAGCCCCAGCATTTT.

The chain couples TRBV7-2 to TRBJ2-7; D gene uncertain. Germline-derived CDR1 and CDR2 are SGHTA and FQGNSA. Trimming pared 2 bases from V and 5 bases from J, leaving 10 bases between. This CDR3 spans 13 amino acids. CDR3 DNA: TGTGCCAGCAGCTTAAGAGAGGCTAACGAGCAGTACTTC. It is translated as CASSLREANEQYF.

The CDR3 spells CASSYTIQRAYEQYF. In nucleotides, the CDR3 is TGTGCCAGCAGTTACACTATCCAGCGGGCCTACGAGCAGTACTTC. The chain joins TRBV6-5 to TRBJ2-7; D possibly corresponds to TRBD2 (6 bases). The CDR3 is made up of 15 amino acids. The germline V gene has CDR1 MNHEY and CDR2 SVGAGI. The germline V and J ends were trimmed by 2 bases and 2 bases, with 13 bases remaining between them.

This chain connects TRBV27 to TRBJ2-3, with 7 bases fitting TRBD1. Germline values: CDR1 MNHEY, CDR2 SMNVEV (reference sequence). CDR3 length equals 15 residues. The trim removed 10 bases at V and 1 base at J, leaving 11 bases unmatched. This chain's CDR3 is CATSRGDRGTDTQYF. Here the CDR3 DNA reads TGTGCCACCTCCCGGGGTGACAGGGGCACAGATACGCAGTATTTT.

The V gene is TRBV6-5, the J gene TRBJ1-5; D remains ambiguous. This CDR3 region has 14 residues. Germline CDR1 reads MNHEY; CDR2 reads SVGAGI. The germline V and J ends were trimmed by 0 bases and 6 bases, with 9 bases remaining between them. The chain's CDR3 is CASSYSLRGQPQHF. CDR3 nucleotide sequence: TGTGCCAGCAGTTACTCGCTGCGGGGTCAGCCCCAGCATTTT.

This clone was observed a handful of times. CDR3 coding DNA: TGTGCCAGCAGCATTGGACAGGCACAAGAGACCCAGTACTTC. It codes for CASSIGQAQETQYF. The gene calls are TRBV6-5 and TRBJ2-5, with 7 bases matching TRBD1. The CDR3 runs 14 residues. Germline V lookup: CDR1 MNHEY, CDR2 SVGAGI. V lost 6 bases to trimming and J lost 2 bases; unmatched junction nucleotides: 6.

The rearrangement uses TRBV14 and TRBJ2-7; a possible D gene is TRBD1 (5 bases). CDR1 SGHDN and CDR2 FVKESK come from the germline V gene. Trimming took off 0 bases at V and 3 bases at J, with 15 bases between the two ends. The CDR3 is 16 residues long. The CDR3 loop reads CASSQDSATAFYEQYF. In nucleotides, the CDR3 is TGTGCCAGCAGCCAAGATTCAGCGACAGCCTTCTACGAGCAGTACTTC.

This clone was seen a single time. The genes are TRBV6-5 and TRBJ2-1, with D perhaps TRBD2 (6 bases). The germline gives CDR1 MNHEY, CDR2 SVGAGI. The CDR3 spans 15 residues. V dropped 6 bases and J dropped 2 bases, with 14 bases sitting between them. CDR3 sequence reads: CASRRDSSPYNEQFF. In DNA, the CDR3 is TGTGCCAGCAGAAGGGACTCAAGCCCCTACAATGAGCAGTTCTTC.

The genes are TRBV19 and TRBJ1-4, with D unclear. The CDR3 extends over 14 amino acids. The V and J ends lost 6 bases and 0 bases respectively, with 8 bases between them. Germline CDR1 reads LNHDA; CDR2 reads SQIVND (reference sequence). CDR3 protein: CASRSVATNEKLFF. DNA of the CDR3: TGTGCCAGTAGATCGGTTGCAACTAATGAAAAACTGTTTTTT.